The entry below gives a single T cell receptor beta chain sequence along with its context. Its antigen is not identified. Generated by immunoSEQ multiplex PCR, the TCRdb table keeps only in-frame clones and is missing some. The sample shows about 6,200 clones, around 81% of them seen only once. Trimming shortened V by 1 base and J by 1 base, and 13 bases separated the two germline ends. The CDR3 is 16 amino acids. The germline V gene encodes CDR1 SGHVS and CDR2 FQNEAQ. The data were taken from a study of OX40 agonist ivuxolimab in advanced cancers. As for the study in general: Cancers in dose escalation were hepatocellular, melanoma, renal cell and head and neck. Three individuals attained partial responses, comprising one hepatocellular carcinoma case and two cutaneous melanoma cases. Study-wide points: Fewer expanded clones were found on average in CD4+ than in CD8+ T cells.

This chain links TRBV7-8 with TRBJ2-5, with no clear D. This receptor was obtained from an adult with an advanced solid tumor such as melanoma, head and neck, liver or kidney cancer. The material was CD4+ or CD8+ T cells sorted from blood, obtained in a trial of the OX40 agonist ivuxolimab. The CDR3, as DNA: TGTGCCAGCAGCTTAGGTCTCGGTCTTATCCAAGAGACCCAGTACTTC. Its protein is CASSLGLGLIQETQYF. Full variable domain (outside the CDR3, taken from reference TRBV7-8 and TRBJ2-5): GAGVSQSPRYKVAKRGQDVALRCDPISGHVSLFWYQQALGQGPEFLTYFQNEAQLDKSGLPSDRFFAERPEGSVSTLKIQRTQQEDSAVYLCASSLGLGLIQETQYFGPGTRLLVL.